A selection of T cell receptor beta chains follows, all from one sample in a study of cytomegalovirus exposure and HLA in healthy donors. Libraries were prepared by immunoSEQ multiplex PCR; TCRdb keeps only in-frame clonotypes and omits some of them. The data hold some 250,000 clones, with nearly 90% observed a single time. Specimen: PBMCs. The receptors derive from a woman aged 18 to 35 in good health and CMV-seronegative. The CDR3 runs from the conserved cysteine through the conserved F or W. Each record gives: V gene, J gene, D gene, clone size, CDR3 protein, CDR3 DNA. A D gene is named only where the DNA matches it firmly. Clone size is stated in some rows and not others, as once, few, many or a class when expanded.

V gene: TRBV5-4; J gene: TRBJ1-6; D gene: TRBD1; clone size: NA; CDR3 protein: CASSLGDRNSPLHF; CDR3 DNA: TGTGCCAGCAGCTTGGGGGACAGAAATTCACCCCTCCACTTT
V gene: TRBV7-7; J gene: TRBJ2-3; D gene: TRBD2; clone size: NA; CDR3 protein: CASSATLAGEQYF; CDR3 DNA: TGTGCCAGCAGCGCAACACTAGCGGGGGAGCAGTATTTT
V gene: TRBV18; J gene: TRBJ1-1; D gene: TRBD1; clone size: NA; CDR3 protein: CASSPSQTGLTTEAFF; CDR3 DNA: TGTGCCAGCTCACCATCCCAGACAGGGCTTACGACTGAAGCTTTCTTT
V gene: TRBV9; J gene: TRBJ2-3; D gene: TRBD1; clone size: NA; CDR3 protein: CASSVTGGFTDTQYF; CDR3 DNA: TGTGCCAGCAGCGTAACAGGGGGATTCACAGATACGCAGTATTTT
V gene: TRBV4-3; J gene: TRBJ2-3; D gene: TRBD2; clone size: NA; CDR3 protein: CASSPELAGGPPDTQYF; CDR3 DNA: TGCGCCAGCAGCCCAGAACTAGCGGGGGGGCCCCCAGATACGCAGTATTTT
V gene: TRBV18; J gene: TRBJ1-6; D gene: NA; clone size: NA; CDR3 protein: CASSPDSRESPLHF; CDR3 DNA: TGTGCCAGCTCACCAGACAGTCGGGAGTCACCCCTCCACTTT
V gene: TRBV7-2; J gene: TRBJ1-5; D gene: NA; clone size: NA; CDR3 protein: CASSPPGGVNQPQHF; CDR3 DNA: TGTGCCAGCAGCCCACCGGGAGGGGTAAATCAGCCCCAGCATTTT
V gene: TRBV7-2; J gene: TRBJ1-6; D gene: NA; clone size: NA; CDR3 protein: CASSLVRPGSYNSPLHF; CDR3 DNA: TGTGCCAGCAGCTTGGTGAGGCCTGGCTCCTATAATTCACCCCTCCACTTT
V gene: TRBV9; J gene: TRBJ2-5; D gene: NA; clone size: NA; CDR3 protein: CASSVGGRGETQYF; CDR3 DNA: TGTGCCAGCAGCGTAGGGGGACGGGGGGAGACCCAGTACTTC
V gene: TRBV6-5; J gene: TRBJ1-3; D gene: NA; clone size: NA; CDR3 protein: CASSYPEGDTIYF; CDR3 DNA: TGTGCCAGCAGTTACCCAGAGGGGGACACCATATATTTT
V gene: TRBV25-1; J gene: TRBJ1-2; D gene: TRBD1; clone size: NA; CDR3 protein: CASSGRGRGFPGDGYTF; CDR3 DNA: TGTGCCAGCAGCGGGAGGGGCAGGGGGTTCCCGGGGGATGGCTACACCTTC
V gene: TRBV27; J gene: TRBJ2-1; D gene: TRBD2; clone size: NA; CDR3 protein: CASSFGVAGGQNEQFF; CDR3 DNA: TGTGCCAGCAGTTTTGGGGTGGCGGGGGGACAAAATGAGCAGTTCTTC
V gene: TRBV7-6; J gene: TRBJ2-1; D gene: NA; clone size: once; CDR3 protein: CASSLATVNEQFF; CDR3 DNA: TGTGCCAGCAGCTTGGCGACAGTCAATGAGCAGTTCTTC
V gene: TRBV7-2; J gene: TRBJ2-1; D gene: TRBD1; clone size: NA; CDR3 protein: CASSLDRGGEQFF; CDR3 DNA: TGTGCCAGCAGCTTGGACAGGGGAGGGGAGCAGTTCTTC
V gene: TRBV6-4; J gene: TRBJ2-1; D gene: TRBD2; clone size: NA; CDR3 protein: CASSDSTSGGFNEQFF; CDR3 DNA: TGTGCCAGCAGTGACTCGACTAGCGGGGGGTTTAATGAGCAGTTCTTC
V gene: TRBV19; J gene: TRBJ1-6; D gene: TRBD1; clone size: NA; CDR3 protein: CASVTGTGVRGPLHF; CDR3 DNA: TGTGCCAGTGTCACCGGGACAGGGGTAAGGGGACCCCTCCACTTT
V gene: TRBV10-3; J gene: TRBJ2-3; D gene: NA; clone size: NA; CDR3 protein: CAIRADWSRTSTDTQYF; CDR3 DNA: TGTGCCATCAGGGCCGACTGGTCTAGAACTAGCACAGATACGCAGTATTTT
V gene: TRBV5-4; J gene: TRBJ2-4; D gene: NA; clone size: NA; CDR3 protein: CASSLVGPENIQYF; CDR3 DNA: TGTGCCAGCAGCTTGGTGGGCCCGGAAAACATTCAGTACTTC
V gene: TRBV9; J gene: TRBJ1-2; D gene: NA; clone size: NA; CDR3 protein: CASSMSTGNYGYTF; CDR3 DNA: TGTGCCAGCAGCATGTCAACAGGGAACTATGGCTACACCTTC
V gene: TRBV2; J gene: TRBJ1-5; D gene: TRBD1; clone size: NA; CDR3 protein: CASSYSGGKQPQHF; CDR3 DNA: TGTGCCAGCAGTTACTCAGGGGGTAAACAGCCCCAGCATTTT
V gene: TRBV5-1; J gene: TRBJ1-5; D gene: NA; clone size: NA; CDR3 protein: CASSFGGNQPQHF; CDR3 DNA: TGCGCCAGCAGCTTCGGAGGCAATCAGCCCCAGCATTTT
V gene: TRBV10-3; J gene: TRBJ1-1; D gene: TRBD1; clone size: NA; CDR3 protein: CAIRKGQGDTEAFF; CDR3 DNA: TGTGCCATCAGAAAGGGACAGGGGGACACTGAAGCTTTCTTT
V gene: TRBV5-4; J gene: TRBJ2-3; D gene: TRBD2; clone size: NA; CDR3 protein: CASSLAGFSTDTQYF; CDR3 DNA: TGTGCCAGCAGCTTAGCGGGGTTTAGCACAGATACGCAGTATTTT
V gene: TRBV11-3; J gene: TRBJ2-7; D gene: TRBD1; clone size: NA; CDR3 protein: CASSLGGGVYEQYF; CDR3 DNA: TGTGCCAGCAGCTTAGGAGGGGGCGTCTACGAGCAGTACTTC
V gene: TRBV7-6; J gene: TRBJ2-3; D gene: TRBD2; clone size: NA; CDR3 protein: CASSVLAGEQYF; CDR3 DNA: TGTGCCAGCAGCGTTCTAGCGGGGGAGCAGTATTTT
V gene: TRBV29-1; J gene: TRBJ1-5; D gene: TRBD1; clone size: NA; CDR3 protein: CSVGQGGNQPQHF; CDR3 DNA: TGCAGCGTAGGACAGGGCGGCAATCAGCCCCAGCATTTT
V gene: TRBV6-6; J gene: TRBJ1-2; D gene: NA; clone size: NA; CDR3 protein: CASSYSSRSYGYTF; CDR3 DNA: TGTGCCAGCAGTTACTCGTCTCGGAGCTATGGCTACACCTTC
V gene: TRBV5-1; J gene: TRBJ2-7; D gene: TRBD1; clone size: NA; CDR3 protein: CASSGQGPGEQYF; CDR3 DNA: TGCGCCAGCAGCGGACAGGGTCCTGGCGAGCAGTACTTC
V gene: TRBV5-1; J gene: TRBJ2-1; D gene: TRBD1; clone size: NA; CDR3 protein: CASSRGTGGGDEQFF; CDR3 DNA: TGCGCCAGCAGCCGCGGGACAGGGGGCGGCGATGAGCAGTTCTTC
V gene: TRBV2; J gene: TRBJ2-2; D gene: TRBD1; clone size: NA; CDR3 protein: CASRKTGADTGELFF; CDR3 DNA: TGTGCCAGCAGGAAGACAGGGGCGGACACCGGGGAGCTGTTTTTT
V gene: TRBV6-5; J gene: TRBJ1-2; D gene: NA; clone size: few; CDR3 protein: CASSQVDSPYGYTF; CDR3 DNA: TGTGCCAGCAGCCAAGTAGACAGCCCCTATGGCTACACCTTC
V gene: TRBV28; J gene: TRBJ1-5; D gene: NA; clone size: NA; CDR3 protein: CASSLSGPSNQPQHF; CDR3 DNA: TGTGCCAGCAGTTTATCAGGTCCTAGCAATCAGCCCCAGCATTTT
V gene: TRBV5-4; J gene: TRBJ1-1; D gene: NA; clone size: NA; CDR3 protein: CASSPPLVQNTEAFF; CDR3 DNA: TGTGCCAGCAGCCCACCCCTAGTACAAAACACTGAAGCTTTCTTT
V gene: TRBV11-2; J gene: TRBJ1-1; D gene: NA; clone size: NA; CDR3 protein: CASSLSRTVSEAFF; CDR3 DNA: TGTGCCAGCAGCTTATCTAGGACTGTATCTGAAGCTTTCTTT
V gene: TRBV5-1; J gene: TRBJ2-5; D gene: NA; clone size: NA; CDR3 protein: CASSLSDTQETQYF; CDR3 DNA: TGCGCCAGCAGCTTGAGTGACACCCAAGAGACCCAGTACTTC
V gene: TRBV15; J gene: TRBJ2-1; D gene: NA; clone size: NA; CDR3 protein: CATSRPSAWNEQFF; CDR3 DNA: TGTGCCACCAGCAGGCCGTCAGCGTGGAATGAGCAGTTCTTC
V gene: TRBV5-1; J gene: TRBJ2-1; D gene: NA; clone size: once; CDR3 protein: CASSVTPGGLQRNEQFF; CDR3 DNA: TGCGCCAGCAGCGTGACCCCTGGCGGACTACAGCGCAATGAGCAGTTCTTC
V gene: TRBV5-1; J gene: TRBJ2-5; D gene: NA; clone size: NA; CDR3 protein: CASSFRDSGETQYF; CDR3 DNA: TGCGCCAGCAGCTTCCGGGACAGCGGGGAGACCCAGTACTTC
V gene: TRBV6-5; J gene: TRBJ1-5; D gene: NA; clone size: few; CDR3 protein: CASSYQGNQPQHF; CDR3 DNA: TGTGCCAGCAGTTACCAGGGAAATCAGCCCCAGCATTTT
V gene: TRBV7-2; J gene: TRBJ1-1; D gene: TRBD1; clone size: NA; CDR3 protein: CASSTRGDTEAFF; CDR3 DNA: TGTGCCAGCAGCACCAGGGGGGACACTGAAGCTTTCTTT
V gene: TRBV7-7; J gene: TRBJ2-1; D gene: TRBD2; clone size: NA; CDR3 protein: CASSSVPGGVYNEQFF; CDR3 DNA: TGTGCTAGCAGCTCCGTGCCGGGGGGTGTTTACAATGAGCAGTTCTTC
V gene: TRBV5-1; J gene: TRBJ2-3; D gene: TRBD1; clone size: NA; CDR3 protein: CASSSRGQSTDTQYF; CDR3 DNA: TGCGCCAGCAGCAGCAGGGGGCAGAGCACAGATACGCAGTATTTT
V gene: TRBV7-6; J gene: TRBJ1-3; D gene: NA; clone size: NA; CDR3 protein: CASGAGKSSGNTIYF; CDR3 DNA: TGTGCCAGCGGAGCGGGAAAGAGCTCTGGAAACACCATATATTTT
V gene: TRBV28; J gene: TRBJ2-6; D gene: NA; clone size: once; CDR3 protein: CASSVGGSGANVLTF; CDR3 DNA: TGTGCCAGCAGCGTGGGGGGCTCTGGGGCCAACGTCCTGACTTTC
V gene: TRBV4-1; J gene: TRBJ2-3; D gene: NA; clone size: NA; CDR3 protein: CASSQTVSGASTDTQYF; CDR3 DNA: TGCGCCAGCAGCCAAACAGTTAGCGGTGCTAGCACAGATACGCAGTATTTT
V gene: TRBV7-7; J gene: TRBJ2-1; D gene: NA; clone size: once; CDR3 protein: CASSLAGGPYNEQFF; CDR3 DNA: TGTGCCAGCAGCTTAGCGGGGGGGCCCTACAATGAGCAGTTCTTC
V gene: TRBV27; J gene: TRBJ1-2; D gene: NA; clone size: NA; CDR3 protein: CASSPRGANYGYTF; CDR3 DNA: TGTGCCAGCAGTCCTCGGGGAGCTAACTATGGCTACACCTTC
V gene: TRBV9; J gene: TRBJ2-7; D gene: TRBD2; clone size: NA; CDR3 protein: CASSAGLAYEQYF; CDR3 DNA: TGTGCCAGCAGCGCGGGACTAGCCTACGAGCAGTACTTC
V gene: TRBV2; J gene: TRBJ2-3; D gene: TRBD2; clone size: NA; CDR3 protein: CASSFLAGGPTDTQYF; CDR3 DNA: TGTGCCAGCAGTTTTTTAGCGGGGGGGCCGACAGATACGCAGTATTTT
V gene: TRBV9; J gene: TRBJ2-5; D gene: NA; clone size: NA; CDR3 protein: CASSANSGAETQYF; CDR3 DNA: TGTGCCAGCAGCGCGAATTCAGGGGCGGAGACCCAGTACTTC
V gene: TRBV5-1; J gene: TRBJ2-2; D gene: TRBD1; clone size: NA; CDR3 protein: CASSLVSWGQGFNTGELFF; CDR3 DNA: TGCGCCAGCAGCTTGGTGTCTTGGGGACAGGGTTTTAACACCGGGGAGCTGTTTTTT
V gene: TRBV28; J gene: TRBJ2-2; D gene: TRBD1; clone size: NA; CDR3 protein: CASSLYRGRDRGRGNTGELFF; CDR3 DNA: TGTGCCAGCAGTTTATATCGTGGTCGGGACAGGGGTCGTGGGAACACCGGGGAGCTGTTTTTT